These T cell receptor beta chains were read from a single sample in a study of blood T cells in healthy people across ages. TCRdb reprocessed the 5' RACE reads with MiXCR, giving one entry per CDR3 protein. The data show over 500,000 distinct CDR3 sequences, approximately 26% seen once. The same data also contributed to another study, on T cells of mothers and their children.

Material: blood. These receptors were obtained from a boy younger than 10 in good health. CDR3s include the opening cysteine and the closing phenylalanine or tryptophan. Fields, in order: clone size, V gene, D gene, J gene, CDR3 protein, CDR3 DNA. D genes are given only for firm matches. Size is omitted from some rows. Given values are once, few, many or a class for expanded clones.

>few|TRBV15|TRBD2|TRBJ2-3
CATSREGGEGTDTQYF
TGTGCCACCAGCAGAGAGGGTGGGGAGGGAACAGATACGCAGTATTTT
>few|TRBV9|-|TRBJ1-2
CASSVGGSNYGYTF
TGTGCCAGCAGCGTAGGAGGGTCAAACTATGGCTACACCTTC
>-|TRBV12-3/TRBV12-4|-|TRBJ2-7
CASSLAGSPGYEQYF
TGTGCCAGCAGTTTAGCAGGGAGTCCTGGCTACGAGCAGTACTTC
>-|TRBV27|-|TRBJ2-1
CASSGAGNYNEQFF
TGTGCCAGCAGTGGGGCAGGGAATTACAATGAGCAGTTCTTC
>-|TRBV15|TRBD1|TRBJ2-3
CATSRTGTAERGSDTQYF
TGTGCCACCAGCAGGACCGGGACAGCAGAAAGGGGGTCAGATACGCAGTATTTT
>few|TRBV28|TRBD1|TRBJ2-3
CASSPDRASWSTDTQYF
TGTGCCAGCAGCCCCGACAGGGCGAGTTGGAGCACAGATACGCAGTATTTT
>few|TRBV5-1|TRBD1|TRBJ1-6
CASSPPGQLNSPLHF
TGCGCCAGCAGCCCTCCGGGACAGCTGAATTCACCCCTCCACTTT
>-|TRBV4-1|-|TRBJ2-1
CASSSRLSYNEQFF
TGCGCCAGCAGCTCCCGTTTGTCCTACAATGAGCAGTTCTTC
>once|TRBV6-2/TRBV6-3|-|TRBJ1-2
CASSYSNGGGLGSTF
TGTGCCAGCAGTTACTCGAACGGCGGGGGTCTTGGCTCCACCTTC
>few|TRBV6-5|-|TRBJ1-3
CASKERHSGNTIYF
TGTGCCAGCAAGGAGAGACATTCTGGAAACACCATATATTTT
>-|TRBV6-6|TRBD2|TRBJ2-5
CASSYSSGTSGTQYF
TGTGCCAGCAGTTACTCAAGTGGGACTAGCGGGACCCAGTACTTC
>few|TRBV29-1|TRBD1|TRBJ2-3
CSVQGIETGGNRDTQYF
TGCAGCGTCCAAGGGATTGAAACAGGGGGCAACAGAGATACGCAGTATTTT
>-|TRBV7-2|-|TRBJ2-7
CASSLHGGPPWEQYF
TGTGCCAGCAGCTTACACGGGGGACCCCCGTGGGAGCAGTACTTC
>few|TRBV20-1|TRBD2|TRBJ2-7
CSARRGAGGTSYEQHF
TGCAGTGCTAGGAGGGGAGCGGGGGGAACCTCCTACGAGCAGCACTTC
>once|TRBV15|TRBD1|TRBJ1-2
CATSSTGGYYGHTF
TGTGCCACCAGCAGTACAGGGGGTTACTATGGCCACACCTTC
>-|TRBV20-1|-|TRBJ2-7
CSARGGVGWANEQYF
TGCAGTGCTAGAGGAGGGGTGGGCTGGGCAAACGAGCAGTACTTC
>-|TRBV15|TRBD1|TRBJ2-7
CATSRGRGPYEQYF
TGTGCCACCAGCAGAGGCAGGGGGCCCTACGAGCAGTACTTC
>few|TRBV15|-|TRBJ2-2
CATSREGPTGELFF
TGTGCCACCAGCAGAGAAGGGCCGACCGGGGAGCTGTTTTTT
>few|TRBV6-5|-|TRBJ1-2
CASITLGSDYTF
TGTGCCAGCATCACACTTGGATCAGACTACACCTTC
>-|TRBV27|TRBD2|TRBJ2-2
CASSPAGETGELFF
TGTGCCAGCTCCCCAGCGGGAGAGACCGGGGAGCTGTTTTTT
>-|TRBV6-1|-|TRBJ1-3
CASSEYGVLDYSGNTIYF
TGTGCCAGCAGTGAATATGGAGTCTTGGACTACTCTGGAAACACCATATATTTT
>-|TRBV12-3/TRBV12-4|-|TRBJ1-2
CASSFRVGGPSYGYTF
TGTGCCAGCAGTTTTCGGGTGGGAGGGCCGAGCTATGGCTACACCTTC
>-|TRBV27|TRBD1|TRBJ1-2
CASSHGAAGGNYGYTF
TGTGCCAGCAGTCACGGCGCGGCAGGGGGAAACTATGGCTACACCTTC
>few|TRBV6-1|-|TRBJ2-2
CASSPEGPVTGELFF
TGTGCCAGCAGTCCCGAGGGGCCGGTTACCGGGGAGCTGTTTTTT
>-|TRBV11-2|-|TRBJ2-7
CAGSLSSEQYF
TGTGCCGGCAGCTTAAGTTCCGAGCAGTACTTC
>-|TRBV7-8|-|TRBJ1-2
CASSLEAGGPNYGYTF
TGTGCCAGCAGCTTAGAAGCCGGGGGGCCTAACTATGGCTACACCTTC
>-|TRBV7-6|-|TRBJ2-3
CASSSRDSDTQYF
TGTGCCAGCAGCTCACGGGACTCAGATACGCAGTATTTT
>once|TRBV19|-|TRBJ1-1
CASSMGAQTTEAFF
TGTGCCAGTAGTATGGGGGCGCAGACCACTGAAGCTTTCTTT
>few|TRBV7-9|-|TRBJ2-2
CASSIQRIGELFF
TGTGCCAGCAGCATACAAAGAATCGGGGAGCTGTTTTTT
>-|TRBV30|TRBD1|TRBJ1-4
CAWSVLGQGTEKLFF
TGTGCCTGGAGTGTACTGGGACAGGGCACAGAAAAACTGTTTTTT
>few|TRBV4-1|-|TRBJ1-2
CASSQGRGGVDYGYTF
TGCGCCAGCAGCCAAGGCAGGGGCGGGGTTGACTATGGCTACACCTTC
>-|TRBV7-9|-|TRBJ1-1
CASSLVVGNTEAFF
TGTGCCAGCAGCTTAGTCGTGGGGAACACTGAAGCTTTCTTT
>few|TRBV15|-|TRBJ2-5
CATMGIQGYQETQYF
TGTGCCACCATGGGGATACAGGGTTACCAAGAGACCCAGTACTTC
>many|TRBV7-9|TRBD1|TRBJ1-4
CASSPGQGFEKLFF
TGTGCCAGCAGCCCGGGACAGGGGTTTGAAAAACTGTTTTTT
>-|TRBV18|TRBD2|TRBJ2-3
CASSPPWPSGSVYTQYF
TGTGCCAGCTCACCACCGTGGCCTAGCGGGAGTGTATATACGCAGTATTTT
>-|TRBV2|-|TRBJ1-2
CASSNRADGYTF
TGTGCCAGCAGTAACAGGGCCGATGGCTACACCTTC
>-|TRBV7-8|TRBD1|TRBJ1-2
CASSWRQGLNYGYTF
TGTGCCAGCAGCTGGAGACAGGGGCTTAACTATGGCTACACCTTC
>-|TRBV2|TRBD2|TRBJ2-1
CASSDGRGRGGSNEQFF
TGTGCCAGCAGTGACGGGAGGGGGAGGGGGGGCAGCAATGAGCAGTTCTTC
>-|TRBV7-2|-|TRBJ2-3
CASSLVAPTDTQYF
TGTGCCAGCAGCTTAGTAGCCCCCACAGATACGCAGTATTTT